This TCR beta chain was recovered during a study of blood T cell repertoires in COVID-19. Looking at the study overall: T cells, B-cell-depleted T cells, or PBMCs supplied cDNA or gDNA.

Original processing notes: Quantification of nucleated cells was approximated via reference gene primer amplification. Libraries were prepared by immunoSEQ multiplex PCR; TCRdb keeps only in-frame clonotypes and omits some of them. The V and J calls and the clone size are those of that table, but D and trimming were determined from the DNA. Of some 44,000 clones listed, roughly 90% are singletons. J was trimmed by 1 base and V by 4 bases; bases with no gene match: 5. Per germline, CDR1 SGHNT and CDR2 YYREEE (reference sequence). CDR3 length: 15 residues. The clonotype was recovered from a human donor in a cohort sampled during active COVID-19. The chain couples TRBV5-4 to TRBJ2-5; 9 bases align to TRBD2. The specimen sequenced was peripheral blood. CDR3 DNA sequence: TGTGCCAGCAGCCTGTCTAGCGGGACCCAAGAGACCCAGTACTTC. It is translated as CASSLSSGTQETQYF.